The next 11 T cell receptor beta chains were all read from a single sample in a study of T cell repertoires in cytomegalovirus infection. From the reads, TCRdb called clonotypes with MiXCR, one entry per CDR3 protein. The table has about 160,000 distinct CDR3 sequences, approximately 17% seen once. Sequenced material: CD8+ T cells from PBMCs. The receptors originated from a human donor in good health (CMV status not recorded). Some clones in this sample may be carry-over from other donors' samples.

A few counts support this clonotype. The chain links TRBV7-2 to TRBJ1-3; D unclear. V was shortened by 1 base and J by 0 bases, with 7 bases between the two germline ends. Germline V CDR1 and CDR2: SGHTA, FQGNSA. CDR3 size: 15 residues. The CDR3 sequence is CASSLGPTSGNTIYF. In DNA form, the CDR3 reads TGTGCCAGCAGCTTAGGGCCTACCTCTGGAAACACCATATATTTT.

The table lists this clonotype with many counts. The rearrangement links TRBV12-3 or TRBV12-4 to TRBJ2-3; possibly TRBD1 or TRBD2 for D (5 bases each). V shed 2 bases and J shed 4 bases, with 10 bases lying between them. This CDR3 has 14 residues. CDR3 coding DNA: TGTGCCAGCAGTTTATGGGGGAGCGCAGATACGCAGTATTTT. Protein: CASSLWGSADTQYF.

This clonotype has ten or more counts. J is TRBJ1-1 and V is TRBV28; D uncertain. V gave up 3 bases and J gave up 6 bases, with 5 bases separating them. The CDR3 totals 11 residues. The V gene's germline CDR1 is MDHEN and CDR2 SYDVKM. Here the CDR3 reads CASSFFSEAFF. CDR3 DNA sequence: TGTGCCAGCAGTTTTTTCTCTGAAGCTTTCTTT.

This clonotype was observed a few times. In DNA form, the CDR3 reads TGTGCCAGCAGTTCCCACGGACAGGGGTCGTACGAGCAGTACTTC. It translates to CASSSHGQGSYEQYF. V and J are TRBV7-8 and TRBJ2-7, with TRBD1 matching over 9 bases. J gave up 4 bases and V 6 bases, and 10 bases lay outside the gene matches. CDR3 length: 15 residues. Per germline, CDR1 SGHVS and CDR2 FQNEAQ.

This clonotype was seen a few times. The V and J genes are TRBV11-2 and TRBJ2-4; 8 nucleotides agree with TRBD2. V dropped 4 bases and J dropped 15; count of bases not matched to a gene: 8. CDR1 is SGHAT and CDR2 is FQNNGV in the germline V gene. The CDR3 is 12 residues long. In nucleotides, the CDR3 is TGTGCCAGCAGCTCCGGGACTAGGGGTCGGTACTTC. The encoded protein is CASSSGTRGRYF.

This clonotype appeared a few times. The rearrangement links TRBV29-1 to TRBJ2-3; 11 positions match TRBD2. The germline V gene has CDR1 SQVTM and CDR2 ANQGSEA. V shed 6 bases, J shed 4 bases, and the junction held 3 bases outside the gene matches. The CDR3 loop spans 13 amino acids. In nucleotides, the CDR3 is TGCAGCGTGACTAGCGGGGTTTCAGATACGCAGTATTTT. Its translation: CSVTSGVSDTQYF.

The sample holds a few counts of this clonotype. This chain links TRBV15 with TRBJ1-2, with D possibly being TRBD1 (6 bases). Germline V gives CDR1 LNHNV, CDR2 YYDKDF (reference sequence). The CDR3 totals 15 residues. Trimming took 0 bases from V and 0 from J, leaving 8 bases between them. CDR3 in amino acids: CATSRERTANYGYTF. CDR3 DNA sequence: TGTGCCACCAGCAGAGAAAGGACAGCTAACTATGGCTACACCTTC.

This chain joins TRBV6-2 or TRBV6-3 and TRBJ2-2; 7 nucleotides match TRBD2. Germline CDR1 reads MNHEY; CDR2 reads SVGEGT. This CDR3 contains 16 residues. J lost 4 bases, V lost 0 bases, and 5 bases had no gene match. The CDR3 region has the DNA TGTGCCAGCAGTTACTCGCGGGAGCGGGTCACCGGGGAGCTGTTTTTT. The encoded protein is CASSYSRERVTGELFF.

This clonotype appeared a few times. The rearrangement joins TRBV12-3 or TRBV12-4 to TRBJ2-5, with D perhaps assigned TRBD1 or TRBD2 (6 bases each). The CDR3 sequence is 14 residues long. Trimming cost V 1 base and J 5 bases, with 11 bases left between them. The CDR3 loop reads CASSLGGAVETQYF. CDR3 coding DNA: TGTGCCAGCAGTTTAGGGGGGGCAGTGGAGACCCAGTACTTC.

This clonotype was observed a handful of times. The chain couples TRBV7-9 to TRBJ1-6; TRBD1 matches at 9 bases. V trimming: 4 bases; J trimming: 1 base; junction bases outside the gene matches: 5. The length of the CDR3 is 17 residues. Per the germline V gene, CDR1 is SEHNR and CDR2 is FQNEAQ (reference sequence). The CDR3 protein is CASSSGQGLSYNSPLHF. For the CDR3, the DNA is TGTGCCAGCAGCTCGGGACAGGGCCTTTCCTATAATTCACCCCTCCACTTT.

There are a few counts of this clonotype. V is TRBV6-2 or TRBV6-3 and J is TRBJ2-3; D remains ambiguous. Germline values: CDR1 MNHEY, CDR2 SVGEGT. The germline V and J ends were trimmed by 4 bases and 2 bases, with 10 bases remaining between them. The CDR3 covers 14 residues. The CDR3 DNA follows: TGTGCCAGCAGTTGGACGGTCTCCACAGATACGCAGTATTTT. Translated: CASSWTVSTDTQYF.